The clone carrying this T cell receptor beta chain was counted ten times or more. These data come from a study of human T cells and chemical hapten exposure. Study background: Throughout a study of around six months, patients underwent weekly scalp administration of diphenylcyclopropenone doses.

The library attached unique molecular identifiers to individual cDNA molecules. TCRdb redid the calling of the RACE reads with MiXCR, one entry per CDR3 protein. Among 370,000 or so distinct CDR3 sequences, 4.8% were seen once, and the ten largest hold 2% to 2.5%. The time point here: patch test 1, 2 weeks after DPC sensitization. As for treatment: therapeutic diphenylcyclopropenone sensitization with weekly scalp DPC. The starting material, unfractionated whole blood, was used for total RNA extraction. This CDR3 contains 11 residues. V was cut by 3 bases and J by 5 bases, with 4 bases left in between. Germline lookup yields CDR1 SQVTM and CDR2 ANQGSEA.

This chain links TRBV29-1 with TRBJ2-2; unclear D gene. The sequencing used whole blood, collected in connection with sensitization to the hapten diphenylcyclopropenone (DPC). The receptor was derived from a woman between 45 and 60 years old with alopecia areata. Some clones in this sample may be carry-over from other donors' samples. The CDR3 reads CSVDLTGELFF. CDR3 nucleotides: TGCAGCGTTGACCTAACCGGGGAGCTGTTTTTT.